The clone carrying this T cell receptor beta chain was seen ten or more times. What it binds is unknown. The germline V gene has CDR1 MNHNS and CDR2 SASEGT. CDR3 length: 14 amino acids. The data derive from a study of CD8 T cells in ankylosing spondylitis. Notes on the study in general: Seemingly characteristic of ankylosing spondylitis blood was a TCR beta motif consisting of about 8 highly homologous variants. Enrichment of disease-linked clones was reportedly significant in matched ankylosing spondylitis synovial fluid. Clones linked to the disease showed a CD8+ phenotype. They occurred at relatively low frequencies in peripheral blood.

Each TCR beta library was made by quantitative 5'-RACE that incorporated molecular barcodes. TCRdb re-called the 5' RACE reads through MiXCR, storing one row per CDR3 protein. This sample has 750,000 to 850,000 distinct CDR3 sequences; 12% occur once, and the top ten carry around 0.51%. The sequenced sample consisted of blood, either unsorted or a sorted T cell fraction (not recorded which). The gene calls are TRBV6-1 and TRBJ1-3; TRBD1 aligns across 7 bases. This TCR was sampled from a male donor with ankylosing spondylitis. The CDR3 DNA reads as TGTGCGAGCCACGACAGGGCTGCTGGAAACACCATATATTTT. Protein sequence: CASHDRAAGNTIYF.